Presented here are 16 T cell receptor beta chains from one specimen sequenced in a study of tumor and adjacent non-tumor tissue in lung cancer. A modified ARM-PCR protocol with three rounds of nested PCR amplified TCRbeta. Via MiXCR, TCRdb re-called the multiplex PCR reads, giving one row per CDR3 protein. The sample lists under 100,000 distinct CDR3 sequences; 61% were seen once. RNA was extracted from bulk tissue without any cell sorting. Sequenced input: lung tumor tissue. These receptors were collected from an older man with non-small cell lung cancer.

The count of this clonotype is one. One end of the junction varies from germline; a read error may be responsible. The rearrangement links TRBV6-1 to TRBJ2-4; 12 positions match TRBD2. Germline assignment: CDR1 MNHNS and CDR2 SASEGT. This CDR3 region has 19 residues. In DNA form, the CDR3 reads TGTGCCAGGAGTGAACCCCTAGCGGGGGGGCCACGGGCCAGAAACGTTCAGTACTTC. Amino acids: CARSEPLAGGPRARNVQYF.

For this clonotype: Sequence at one end of the junction differs from germline and may be a read error. The genes are TRBV4-1 and TRBJ2-5; possibly TRBD1 for D (6 bases). The germline V gene has CDR1 MGHRA and CDR2 YSYEKL. The CDR3 length is 15 residues. In nucleotides, the CDR3 is TGTGCCAATAGCCAAGTGGTCAGCAGGGGTGAGACCCAGTACTTC. It codes for CANSQVVSRGETQYF.

J is TRBJ1-4 and V is TRBV28, with unresolved D. Germline assignment: CDR1 MDHEN and CDR2 SYDVKM. Trimming took off 1 base at V and 4 bases at J, with 7 bases between the two ends. CDR3 length: 14 amino acids. CDR3 sequence (DNA): TGTGCCAGCAGTTTATTGCACAGTAATGAAAAACTGTTTTTT. Its protein is CASSLLHSNEKLFF.

The V call is TRBV6-1, the J call TRBJ2-2; the D is unclear. Germline values: CDR1 MNHNS, CDR2 SASEGT. This CDR3 spans 14 amino acids. The CDR3 loop reads CASYTTENIRELFF. CDR3 bases: TGTGCTAGTTACACCACAGAGAACATCCGGGAGCTGTTTTTT.

V and J are TRBV29-1 and TRBJ2-1; the D is unclear. CDR1 is SQVTM, CDR2 ANQGSEA, per germline. Trimming shortened V by 1 base and J by 0 bases, and 10 bases separated the two germline ends. The CDR3 loop spans 15 amino acids. The CDR3 region is CSVEALGGSYNEQFF. CDR3 in DNA: TGCAGCGTTGAAGCGCTAGGTGGCTCCTACAATGAGCAGTTCTTC.

This clonotype was counted many times. The chain employs TRBV5-1 and TRBJ2-2, with D perhaps matching TRBD2 (6 bases). In germline, CDR1 is SGHRS, CDR2 YFSETQ. This CDR3 spans 16 amino acids. The V end lost 4 bases, the J end lost 0 bases, and 13 bases lay between the germline ends. CDR3 loop: CASSPLDYPNTGELFF. The DNA of the CDR3 is TGCGCCAGCAGCCCCCTGGACTACCCGAACACCGGGGAGCTGTTTTTT. The whole variable domain, filled in from reference TRBV5-1 and TRBJ2-2, reads KAGVTQTPRYLIKTRGQQVTLSCSPISGHRSVSWYQQTPGQGLQFLFEYFSETQRNKGNFPGRFSGRQFSNSRSEMNVSTLELGDSALYLCASSPLDYPNTGELFFGEGSRLTVL.

This clonotype has a handful of counts. A junction end diverges from the germline sequence, so it may reflect a read error. The chain uses TRBV12-3 or TRBV12-4 and TRBJ2-1; D gene unclear. The CDR3 totals 13 residues. CDR3 in DNA: TGTGCCAGCAGCACGGACCAATACAATGAGCAGCTCTTC. This translates into CASSTDQYNEQLF.

The sample holds a few counts of this clonotype. A much larger clone differs by one base, so this may be a read error. Because the CDR3 is missing its conserved closing phenylalanine or tryptophan, this is likely a read error. The DNA of the CDR3 is TGTGCCAGCAGCTCCCCGTCCGTTGTAGAGACCCAGTACATC. It encodes CASSSPSVVETQYI. The rearrangement joins TRBV7-9 to TRBJ2-5; D unclear. CDR1 SEHNR and CDR2 FQNEAQ come from the germline V gene (reference sequence). Trimming pared 4 bases from V and 4 bases from J, leaving 13 bases between. This CDR3 contains 14 residues.

The rearrangement links TRBV11-2 to TRBJ2-1; D is possibly TRBD1 or TRBD2 (5 bases each). V was clipped by 5 bases and J by 6 bases, with 17 bases between them. CDR1 SGHAT and CDR2 FQNNGV come from the germline V gene. The CDR3 consists of 15 residues. The CDR3 DNA reads as TGTGCCAGCAGCAAACTGGCGTGGGACCTCAATGAGCAGTTCTTC. As protein: CASSKLAWDLNEQFF.

The chain joins TRBV7-9 to TRBJ1-5, with D uncertain. Germline V gene sequence: CDR1 SEHNR, CDR2 FQNEAQ (reference sequence). The CDR3 extends over 14 amino acids. Trimming took off 1 base at V and 7 bases at J, with 11 bases between the two ends. This CDR3 is CASSLGSDLQPQHF. Written as DNA, the CDR3 is TGTGCCAGCAGCTTAGGGAGCGACCTCCAGCCCCAGCATTTT.

As regards this clonotype: No conserved phenylalanine or tryptophan ends this CDR3, so it is likely a read error. The gene calls are TRBV4-1 and TRBJ2-3; 8 positions match TRBD2. CDR1 and CDR2 from the germline V gene are MGHRA and YSYEKL. CDR3 length: 14 amino acids. CDR3 protein: CVSSQGLAGDTQYS. CDR3 nucleotides: TGTGTCAGCAGCCAAGGCCTAGCGGGAGATACGCAGTATTCT.

Turning to this clonotype: This may arise from a read error, as a much more abundant clone is one base away. J is TRBJ2-3 and V is TRBV5-4; a weak D match, TRBD1 (6 bases). This CDR3 has 15 residues. Germline loops: CDR1 SGHNT, CDR2 YYREEE (reference sequence). CDR3 in DNA: TGTGCCACCAGCTTGGCTACAGGGCTCACAGATACGCAGTATTTT. Its translation is CATSLATGLTDTQYF.

Details on this clonotype: Being one base from a much bigger clone, this may be a read error. The chain combines TRBV6-1 with TRBJ2-1; D perhaps matches TRBD2 (5 bases). Germline V gene data show CDR1 as MNHNS and CDR2 as SASEGT. The CDR3 runs 12 residues. V was clipped by 8 bases and J by 12 bases, with 17 bases between them. The CDR3 coding sequence is TGTGCCAGCCGGGGATTCATGGATGTGCAGTTCTTC. Amino acid sequence: CASRGFMDVQFF.

This clonotype appeared a single time. A much larger clone lies one base from this, so it may be a read error. This chain joins TRBV15 and TRBJ2-7; 10 bases line up with TRBD1. CDR3 size: 17 residues. Germline loops: CDR1 LNHNV, CDR2 YYDKDF (reference sequence). CDR3 coding DNA: TGTGCCACCAGCAGAGGAATCGGGACAGGGGTTTTCAACGAGCACTACTTC. It codes for CATSRGIGTGVFNEHYF.

Note on this clonotype: The CDR3 does not end in the conserved phenylalanine or tryptophan, so this is likely a read error. This chain links TRBV11-3 with TRBJ1-1, with a possible D match to TRBD1 (6 bases). The CDR3 length is 16 residues. Germline loops: CDR1 SGHNT, CDR2 YENEEA. CDR3 nucleotide sequence: TGTGCCAGCATCCGCAGTGGGACAAATATGAACATTGAAGCTTTCCTT. Its protein product is CASIRSGTNMNIEAFL.

This clonotype has at least ten counts. This sequence joins TRBV4-1 and TRBJ2-7; 7 positions agree with TRBD1. The germline CDR1 and CDR2 sequences are MGHRA and YSYEKL. The CDR3 consists of 15 residues. V shed 5 bases, J shed 5 bases, and the junction held 12 bases outside the gene matches. CDR3 in DNA: TGCGCCAGCAGCGAGGGGACAGTTGGTTTTGACGAGCAGTACTTC. Its protein product is CASSEGTVGFDEQYF.